The 5 T cell receptor beta chains listed next were all sequenced from one sample in a study of T cell responses to AZD1222 COVID-19 vaccine. Method: immunoSEQ multiplex PCR; TCRdb's copy keeps in-frame clones and lacks some. Of about 70,000 clones in the sample, roughly 85% were seen once. This material consisted of peripheral blood, taken on day 0 of AZD1222 vaccination. Receptor source: an adult in good health.

The V gene is TRBV5-1, the J gene TRBJ2-5; TRBD2 matches at 12 bases. Trimming at V came to 3 bases and at J to 5 bases, leaving 8 bases not matched to a gene. The germline CDR1 and CDR2 sequences are SGHRS and YFSETQ. The CDR3 consists of 16 residues. Written as DNA, the CDR3 is TGCGCCAGCAGCTACTCTAGCGGGAGGGCCAGGGAGACCCAGTACTTC. Amino acids: CASSYSSGRARETQYF.

The chain has TRBV15 and TRBJ1-1, with 9 positions matching TRBD1. The CDR3 totals 19 residues. CDR1 is LNHNV and CDR2 is YYDKDF in the germline V gene (reference sequence). V was pared by 3 bases and J by 5 bases, with 19 bases of the junction left unmatched. DNA of the CDR3: TGTGCCACCAGCAGCTCGATACAGGGGGCTAGTGGGTCGTGGACTGAAGCTTTCTTT. It is translated as CATSSSIQGASGSWTEAFF.

The chain employs TRBV5-1 and TRBJ2-3; D gene ambiguous. The ends were cut back, 8 bases at V and 6 bases at J, with 7 bases in the middle. The CDR3 extends over 10 amino acids. Germline CDR1 is SGHRS and CDR2 is YFSETQ. The CDR3 is CARKRDTQYF. For the CDR3, the DNA is TGCGCCAGAAAGAGGGATACGCAGTATTTT.

The chain combines TRBV12-5 with TRBJ1-1; maybe TRBD1 (5 bases). V was clipped by 1 base and J by 5 bases, with 11 bases between them. Germline V gene lookup returns CDR1 LGHNT and CDR2 FRNRAP. This CDR3 comprises 14 residues. The CDR3 nucleotides are TGTGCTAGTGGTTTGGAAGGGGTTCGGACTGAAGCTTTCTTT. Encoded protein: CASGLEGVRTEAFF.

V gene TRBV27 combines with J gene TRBJ1-1; D ambiguous. This CDR3 spans 17 amino acids. From germline, CDR1 is MNHEY and CDR2 SMNVEV (reference sequence). Between the trimmed V and J ends, which lost 5 bases and 0 bases, there was a span of 19 bases. The CDR3 sequence: CASSPTIPREVNTEAFF. The CDR3 DNA sequence: TGTGCCAGCAGTCCCACTATTCCAAGGGAAGTGAACACTGAAGCTTTCTTT.